This T cell receptor beta chain was obtained from a study of T cell responses to AZD1222 COVID-19 vaccine. Germline CDR1 reads DFQATT; CDR2 reads SNEGSKA (reference sequence). Between the trimmed V and J ends, which lost 3 bases and 2 bases, there was a span of 10 bases. CDR3 length equals 13 residues. The table came from immunoSEQ multiplex PCR; TCRdb's copy has only in-frame clones and leaves some out. The table lists around 100,000 clones, 80% to 90% of them singletons. This chain connects TRBV20-1 to TRBJ2-5, with D maybe TRBD1 (5 bases). This sample comprised peripheral blood, obtained on day 0 of AZD1222 vaccination. This clonotype was sampled from an adult in good health. The CDR3 DNA is TGCAGTGCTAGTGTGACAGTTCAAGAGACCCAGTACTTC. It is translated as CSASVTVQETQYF.